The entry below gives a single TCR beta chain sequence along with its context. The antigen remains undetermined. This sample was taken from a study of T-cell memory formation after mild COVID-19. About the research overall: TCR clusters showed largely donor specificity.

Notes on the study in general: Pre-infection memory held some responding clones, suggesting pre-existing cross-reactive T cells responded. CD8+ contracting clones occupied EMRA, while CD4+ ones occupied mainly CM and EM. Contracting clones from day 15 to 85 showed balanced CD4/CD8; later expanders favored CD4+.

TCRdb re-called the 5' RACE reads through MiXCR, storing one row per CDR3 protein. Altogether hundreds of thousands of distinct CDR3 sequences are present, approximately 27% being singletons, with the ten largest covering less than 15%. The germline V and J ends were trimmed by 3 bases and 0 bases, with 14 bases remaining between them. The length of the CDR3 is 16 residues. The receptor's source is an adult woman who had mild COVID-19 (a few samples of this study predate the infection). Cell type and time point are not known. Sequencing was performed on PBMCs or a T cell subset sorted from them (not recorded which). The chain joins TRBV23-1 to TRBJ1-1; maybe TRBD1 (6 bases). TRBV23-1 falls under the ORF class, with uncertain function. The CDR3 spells CASSHPGAVMNTEAFF. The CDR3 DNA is TGCGCCAGCAGTCACCCGGGGGCGGTCATGAACACTGAAGCTTTCTTT.